This T cell receptor beta chain was captured in a study of T-cell memory formation after mild COVID-19. Study overall: TCR clustering was largely donor specific. Overall study findings and caveats: Later expanders leaned toward CD4+, whereas clones contracting from day 15 to 85 were balanced CD4/CD8. The CD4+ clones that contracted clustered mainly within CM and EM, and the CD8+ clones concentrated in EMRA.

Amplification by 5'RACE using constant-segment primers produced TCR alpha and TCR beta cDNA libraries that carried sample barcodes and UMIs. TCRdb ran MiXCR on the 5' RACE reads and lists one entry per CDR3 protein. The profile shows under 300,000 distinct CDR3 sequences, more than 15% of them singletons. As regards this clonotype: Its specificity is not known.

Sequencing was done on a sample of PBMCs or a T cell subset sorted from them (not recorded which). This TCR came from a man aged 18 to 29 who had mild COVID-19 (a few samples of this study predate the infection). Cell type and time point are not known.

CDR3 bases: TGCGCCAGCAGCTTGAGAGGACAGGGGGACACTGAAGCTTTCTTT. Translated: CASSLRGQGDTEAFF. The genes are TRBV5-1 and TRBJ1-1; TRBD1 agrees at 10 bases. Germline trimming cut 1 base from V and 3 bases from J; bases unmatched to any gene: 3. In germline, CDR1 is SGHRS, CDR2 YFSETQ. The CDR3 consists of 15 residues.